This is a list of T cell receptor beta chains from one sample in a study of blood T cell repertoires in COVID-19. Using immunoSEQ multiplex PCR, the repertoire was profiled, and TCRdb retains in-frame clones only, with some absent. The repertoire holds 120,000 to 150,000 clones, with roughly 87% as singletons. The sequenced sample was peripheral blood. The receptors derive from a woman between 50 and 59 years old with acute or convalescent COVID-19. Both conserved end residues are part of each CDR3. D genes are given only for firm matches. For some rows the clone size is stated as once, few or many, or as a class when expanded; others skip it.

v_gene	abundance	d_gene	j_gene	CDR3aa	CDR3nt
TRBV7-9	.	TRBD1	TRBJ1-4	CASSSGQGLSEKLFF	TGTGCCAGCAGCTCGGGACAGGGGTTGAGTGAAAAACTGTTTTTT
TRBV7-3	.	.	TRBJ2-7	CASSLSRAHEQYF	TGTGCCAGCAGCTTAAGTCGCGCCCACGAGCAGTACTTC
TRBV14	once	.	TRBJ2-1	CASSLLVWGVGEQFF	TGTGCCAGCAGCCTCCTTGTCTGGGGGGTGGGTGAGCAGTTCTTC
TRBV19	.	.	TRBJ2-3	CASSRAGISTDTQYF	TGTGCCAGTAGTAGGGCGGGGATAAGCACAGATACGCAGTATTTT
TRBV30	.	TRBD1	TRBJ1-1	CAWSVGTGTTEAFF	TGTGCCTGGAGTGTAGGGACAGGGACGACTGAAGCTTTCTTT
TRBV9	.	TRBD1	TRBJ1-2	CASSASTGGGYTF	TGTGCCAGCAGCGCCTCGACAGGGGGTGGCTACACCTTC
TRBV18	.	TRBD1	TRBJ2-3	CASSPGQVSTDTQYF	TGTGCCAGCTCACCGGGACAGGTCAGCACAGATACGCAGTATTTT
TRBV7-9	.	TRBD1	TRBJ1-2	CASSPGQGVYGYTF	TGTGCCAGCAGCCCCGGACAGGGGGTTTATGGCTACACCTTC
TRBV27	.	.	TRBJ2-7	CASSLAVDSLDKQYF	TGTGCCAGCAGTTTGGCAGTTGACAGCCTAGACAAGCAGTACTTC
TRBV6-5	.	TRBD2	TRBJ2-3	CASIPSGGATDTQYF	TGTGCCTCGATTCCTAGCGGGGGGGCAACAGATACGCAGTATTTT
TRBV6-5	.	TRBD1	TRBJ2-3	CASTAGTGPDTQYF	TGTGCCAGCACCGCCGGGACAGGGCCAGATACGCAGTATTTT
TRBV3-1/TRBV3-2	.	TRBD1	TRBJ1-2	CASSQGGQGKFLNYGYTF	TGTGCCAGCAGCCAAGGGGGACAGGGTAAATTTCTCAACTATGGCTACACCTTC
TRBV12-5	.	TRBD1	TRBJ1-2	CASGSGGPYGYTF	TGTGCTAGTGGCTCAGGGGGGCCCTATGGCTACACCTTC
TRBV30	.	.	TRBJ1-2	CAWSIGRANGYTF	TGTGCCTGGAGTATTGGCAGGGCGAATGGCTACACCTTC
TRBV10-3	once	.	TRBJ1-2	CAISDRVIDYGYTF	TGTGCCATCAGTGACAGGGTTATAGACTATGGCTACACCTTC
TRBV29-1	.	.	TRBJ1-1	CSARVVNTEAFF	TGCAGCGCCAGGGTTGTGAACACTGAAGCTTTCTTT
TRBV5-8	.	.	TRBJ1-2	CASSSGSRYTF	TGTGCCAGCAGCTCCGGTTCGAGGTACACCTTC
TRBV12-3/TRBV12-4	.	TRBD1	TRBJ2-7	CASSRDSYEQYF	TGTGCCAGCAGCCGGGACAGCTACGAGCAGTACTTC
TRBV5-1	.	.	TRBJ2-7	CASSAGLQSYEQYF	TGCGCCAGCAGCGCGGGACTTCAGTCCTACGAGCAGTACTTC
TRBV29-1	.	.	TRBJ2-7	CSVEQAYEQYF	TGCAGCGTTGAACAGGCCTACGAGCAGTACTTC
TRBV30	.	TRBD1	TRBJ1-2	CAWSVTRGQGLPNYGYTF	TGTGCCTGGAGTGTCACACGGGGACAGGGTCTACCTAACTATGGCTACACCTTC
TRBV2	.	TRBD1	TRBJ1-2	CASRETTGDIGYTF	TGTGCCAGCAGGGAAACTACAGGGGACATCGGCTACACCTTC
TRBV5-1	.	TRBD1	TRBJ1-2	CASSLVNRGDYGYTF	TGCGCCAGCAGCTTGGTTAACAGGGGCGACTATGGCTACACCTTC
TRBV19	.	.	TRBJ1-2	CASSIDGPGQSNYGYTF	TGTGCCAGTAGTATAGATGGTCCGGGACAATCTAACTATGGCTACACCTTC
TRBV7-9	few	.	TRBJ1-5	CASSLGGSQPQHF	TGTGCCAGCAGCTTAGGGGGCTCTCAGCCCCAGCATTTT
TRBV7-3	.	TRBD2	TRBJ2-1	CASSPGTSGGNEQFF	TGTGCCAGCAGCCCGGGGACTAGCGGGGGGAATGAGCAGTTCTTC
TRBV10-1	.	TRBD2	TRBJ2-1	CAGMTSGPKCLYNEQFF	TGCGCCGGCATGACTAGCGGGCCGAAGTGCCTATACAATGAGCAGTTCTTC
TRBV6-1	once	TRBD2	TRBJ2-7	CASSEGGGAGEQYF	TGTGCCAGCAGTGAAGGCGGGGGGGCCGGGGAGCAGTACTTC
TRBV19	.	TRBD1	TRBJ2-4	CASNHATGGSMNIQYF	TGTGCCAGTAACCACGCTACAGGGGGTAGTATGAACATTCAGTACTTC